Below are 5 T cell receptor beta chains sequenced from a single sample in a study of cytomegalovirus exposure and HLA in healthy donors. Both 60 Vbeta primers and 13 Jbeta primers went into the PCR. Repertoires were generated with immunoSEQ multiplex PCR, while TCRdb's copy carries only in-frame clones and drops some. The data hold 150,000 to 200,000 clones, with approximately 84% observed a single time. The sample taken for sequencing was PBMCs. The receptor source for this set is a female donor in good health and CMV-seronegative.

This rearrangement joins TRBV30 to TRBJ2-4; TRBD2 matches 7 bases. V trimming: 0 bases; J trimming: 3 bases; junction bases outside the gene matches: 11. The CDR3 totals 17 residues. From germline, CDR1 is GTSNPN and CDR2 SVGIG (reference sequence). The CDR3 DNA reads as TGTGCCTGGAGTGTAAGGGCGGGGGACCCCCTCAAAAACATTCAGTACTTC. It translates to CAWSVRAGDPLKNIQYF.

About this clone: The same CDR3 arises from other DNA sequences in this sample as well. The rearrangement joins TRBV5-1 to TRBJ2-3; D gene unclear. CDR3 length equals 13 residues. Germline CDR1 and CDR2: SGHRS and YFSETQ. The V and J ends lost 2 bases and 4 bases respectively, with 8 bases between them. This CDR3 reads CASSLGTADTQYF. The DNA for the CDR3 is TGCGCCAGCAGCTTAGGCACAGCAGATACGCAGTATTTT.

The chain uses TRBV19 and TRBJ2-7, with a weak D call TRBD2 (6 bases). Germline CDR1 is LNHDA and CDR2 is SQIVND (reference sequence). Trimming removed 5 bases at V and 2 bases at J, with 13 bases between. The CDR3 contains 14 residues. Written as DNA, the CDR3 is TGTGCCAGTAGTCTCACGGGAGAGACCTACGAGCAGTACTTC. It encodes CASSLTGETYEQYF.

The rearrangement links TRBV7-2 to TRBJ2-3; D remains unclear. CDR1 SGHTA and CDR2 FQGNSA come from the germline V gene. This CDR3 region has 12 residues. V gave up 4 bases and J gave up 0 bases, with 2 bases separating them. CDR3 sequence: CASSSSTDTQYF. CDR3 nucleotides: TGTGCCAGCAGCTCTAGCACAGATACGCAGTATTTT.

The gene calls are TRBV27 and TRBJ2-2; 7 bases are shared with TRBD2. With 8 bases clipped from V and 7 bases from J, the junction kept 13 bases outside the gene matches. This CDR3 spans 15 amino acids. Germline V gene lookup returns CDR1 MNHEY and CDR2 SMNVEV (reference sequence). The CDR3 DNA reads TGTGCCAGCCGGGCGGGGGTCGTGTTGGGCGGGGAGCTGTTTTTT. Encoded protein: CASRAGVVLGGELFF.